What follows describes a single TCR beta chain. What this receptor recognizes is not known. The record has no base qualities; no much larger clone is one base away. TCRbeta CDR3 regions were amplified from genomic DNA using the immunoSEQ Assay, a bias-controlled multiplex PCR. In the paper's pipeline: The number of nucleated cells in each sample was estimated by amplification of reference gene primers within the assay. To quantify the absolute abundance of each unique TCRbeta CDR3 rearrangement, sequence reads were collapsed and filtered. For each sample, productive Simpson clonality was calculated by taking the square root of Simpson's diversity index across productive rearrangements. TCRdb took over this immuneACCESS table, retaining in-frame rearrangements with V and J assigned. Such tables are incomplete; in checked studies, under half of the missing clones stem from an unresolved V gene, and the remainder is unexplained. That table furnishes V, J and clone size, whereas the DNA furnished D and trimming. The sample table contains more than 200,000 clones; only one count was recorded for roughly 90% of them. Approximately 2.6% of the sample belongs to the ten largest clones.

The data belong to a study of blood T cell repertoires in COVID-19 (dated by TCRdb to 2020 to 2021). For the study in its entirety: Samples from collaborators originated in the United States, Italy and Spain and spanned both the acute and convalescent phases of COVID-19. A de-identified subject ID, COVID-19 status, age in years and sex were almost always included in the sample metadata. The samples were drawn from the first 160 participants of the ongoing ImmuneRACE study and from 950 to 1,500 subjects provided by 6 global collaborators. The dataset comprised deeply sampled blood TCRbeta repertoires from subjects exposed to, actively infected with, or recovered from COVID-19. The prospective study material was composed of cDNA or gDNA derived from T cells, B-cell-depleted T cells, or PBMCs. Where available, HLA class I and class II types were taken from metadata supplied by the sample provider and were not determined by assay-based typing. The repertoires were released in a freely available public database meant as a resource for research on the immune response to SARS-CoV-2. Overall study results and their limits: The quantity of clinical and demographic metadata differed by source and by participant and was supplied without curation.

Each collaborating institution followed its own protocols to collect whole blood in K2EDTA tubes. For TCRbeta analysis, collaborators shipped samples in one of three forms: frozen whole blood, isolated PBMCs, or DNA extracted from either of those sample types. This sequence originates from a woman in her fifties or sixties with acute or convalescent COVID-19. The material sequenced was peripheral blood.

The CDR3 is CASSVDTRNRGLTEAFF. The DNA is as follows: TGTGCCAGCAGCGTAGATACCAGGAACAGGGGATTAACTGAAGCTTTCTTT. Here the chain combines TRBV9 and TRBJ1-1; a stretch of 7 junction bases matches TRBD1. The CDR1 and CDR2 encoded by the germline V gene are SGDLS and YYNGEE. The germline V end is reduced by 0 bases and the J end by 5 bases; junction bases left unmatched: 13. From the cysteine through the phenylalanine, the CDR3 covers 17 amino acids. The DNA shown is the 51-base CDR3, in frame from base 1.